The 28 T cell receptor beta chains given below trace back to one sample, sequenced in a study of shared clonotypes between healthy human individuals. Profiled with immunoSEQ multiplex PCR; TCRdb holds only in-frame clones, not every one. The sample has about 2 million clones; about 95% are singletons. Naive CD8 populations comprised CD45RO-negative cells positively selected for CCR7, excluding terminally differentiated effector memory CD45RA+ cells. The sample consisted of naive CD8+ T cells sorted from blood. The receptors derive from a man between 18 and 29 years old in good health.

The rearrangement uses TRBV13 and TRBJ2-7; tentative D call: TRBD2 (7 bases). This CDR3 has 16 residues. V was pared by 5 bases and J by 0 bases, with 17 bases between. Germline V gene sequence: CDR1 PRHDT, CDR2 FYEKMQ (reference sequence). The CDR3 nucleotides are TGTGCCAGCAGCACCTTCCGGGGGGCCACCTCCTACGAGCAGTACTTC. Protein product: CASSTFRGATSYEQYF.

V is TRBV6-1 and J is TRBJ1-2; D uncertain. The germline V gene encodes CDR1 MNHNS and CDR2 SASEGT. With 3 bases removed from V and 3 bases from J, the gap between germline ends came to 8 bases. CDR3 length equals 13 residues. The CDR3 nucleotides are TGTGCCAGCAGTGAGTCCAGGCACTATGGCTACACCTTC. It specifies CASSESRHYGYTF.

This sequence joins TRBV5-1 and TRBJ2-5; D might be TRBD2 (6 bases). With 6 bases removed from V and 2 bases from J, the gap between germline ends came to 20 bases. The CDR3 length is 16 residues. The germline V gene encodes CDR1 SGHRS and CDR2 YFSETQ. The CDR3 here is CASTPYLGSSQETQYF. The CDR3 nucleotides read TGCGCCAGCACACCGTATCTCGGGAGCTCACAAGAGACCCAGTACTTC.

This clone was observed a single time. The chain links TRBV13 to TRBJ2-3; maybe TRBD1 (5 bases). The CDR3 is made up of 14 amino acids. The germline CDR1 and CDR2 sequences are PRHDT and FYEKMQ (reference sequence). V dropped 3 bases and J dropped 5 bases, with 12 bases sitting between them. The CDR3 region has the DNA TGTGCCAGCAGCTTCCGAGACAGAATAGATACGCAGTATTTT. Amino acids: CASSFRDRIDTQYF.

In this sample, this clone turned up a few times. The chain is built from TRBV6-1 and TRBJ1-2; possibly TRBD1 for D (5 bases). The V end was cut by 11 bases, the J end by 6 bases, with 16 bases between. The CDR3 covers 12 residues. Germline CDR1 and CDR2: MNHNS and SASEGT. CDR3: CAAQSGKNGYTF. In DNA form, the CDR3 reads TGTGCCGCCCAGTCAGGGAAGAATGGCTACACCTTC.

The chain carries TRBV6-5 and TRBJ1-6; D gene unclear. Germline assignment: CDR1 MNHEY and CDR2 SVGAGI. V was shortened by 3 bases and J by 8 bases, with 14 bases between the two germline ends. The CDR3 extends over 15 amino acids. As DNA, the CDR3 is TGTGCCAGCAGTTATTCTTCCCAAGCGGATTCACCCCTCCACTTT. Amino acid sequence: CASSYSSQADSPLHF.

The rearrangement links TRBV4-1 to TRBJ1-2, with D tentatively TRBD1 (5 bases). The germline V gene has CDR1 MGHRA and CDR2 YSYEKL. The CDR3 has 14 residues. V was clipped by 0 bases and J by 8 bases, with 13 bases between them. The CDR3 sequence: CASSQDLGDWGYTF. In DNA form, the CDR3 reads TGCGCCAGCAGCCAAGATCTGGGGGATTGGGGCTACACCTTC.

V and J are TRBV29-1 and TRBJ2-1, with 7 nucleotides matching TRBD1. Germline V lookup: CDR1 SQVTM, CDR2 ANQGSEA. The CDR3 is 12 amino acids. The ends lost 7 bases at V and 6 bases at J; junction bases unmatched: 6. DNA for the CDR3: TGCAGCGCAAAAACAGGGGCCAATGAGCAGTTCTTC. Amino acid sequence: CSAKTGANEQFF.

The CDR3 region is CASSLGSGGGEAGYTF. The CDR3 DNA sequence: TGTGCCAGCAGCTTAGGGTCAGGGGGAGGTGAGGCTGGCTACACCTTC. The chain has TRBV7-9 and TRBJ1-2; 7 nucleotides line up with TRBD1. Losses at the gene ends were 1 base for V and 7 bases for J; bases not matched to a gene: 12. Germline values: CDR1 SEHNR, CDR2 FQNEAQ (reference sequence). The CDR3 length is 16 residues.

V and J are TRBV29-1 and TRBJ2-7; the D gene is possibly TRBD2 (5 bases). Trimming took off 4 bases at V and 3 bases at J, with 10 bases between the two ends. Germline CDR1 and CDR2: SQVTM and ANQGSEA. This CDR3 has 12 residues. CDR3: CSVGRGDYEQYF. The CDR3 nucleotides read TGCAGCGTTGGTCGGGGAGACTACGAGCAGTACTTC.

The J gene is TRBJ1-4, the V gene TRBV6-1, with a weak D call TRBD1 (5 bases). In germline, CDR1 is MNHNS, CDR2 SASEGT. Trimming left V 3 bases short and J 0 bases short, with 11 bases between. The CDR3 is made up of 16 amino acids. The CDR3 bases are TGTGCCAGCAGTGAGGAGACAGAAGCAACTAATGAAAAACTGTTTTTT. As protein: CASSEETEATNEKLFF.

The chain joins TRBV5-6 to TRBJ2-3, with D perhaps given as TRBD1 or TRBD2 (5 bases each). The CDR3 is made up of 13 amino acids. Trimming removed 6 bases from V and 3 bases from J, with 11 bases in between. The germline V gene encodes CDR1 SGHDT and CDR2 YYEEEE. The CDR3 DNA follows: TGTGCCAGCACCGGCTGGGGGACAGATACGCAGTATTTT. Its translation: CASTGWGTDTQYF.

This chain links TRBV6-5 with TRBJ1-1; 8 bases agree with TRBD1. The CDR3 loop spans 12 amino acids. Germline assignment: CDR1 MNHEY and CDR2 SVGAGI. The junction had 2 bases not matched to a gene; V was cut back by 5 bases and J by 6 bases. The CDR3 sequence: CASSQGQAEAFF. Here the CDR3 DNA reads TGTGCCAGCAGTCAGGGACAGGCTGAAGCTTTCTTT.

The J gene is TRBJ2-5, the V gene TRBV4-3, with 7 bases matching TRBD1. V lost 5 bases to trimming and J lost 3 bases; unmatched junction nucleotides: 12. Germline lookup yields CDR1 LGHNA and CDR2 YSLEER. CDR3 length: 16 amino acids. CDR3 in amino acids: CASSNENTGEEETQYF. The CDR3 nucleotides are TGCGCCAGCAGCAATGAGAACACAGGGGAAGAAGAGACCCAGTACTTC.

This CDR3 reads CASSVGQSNQPQHF. The CDR3 region has the DNA TGCGCCAGCAGTGTTGGGCAAAGCAATCAGCCCCAGCATTTT. The rearrangement uses TRBV10-1 and TRBJ1-5; D not certain. Per germline, CDR1 WNHNN and CDR2 SYGVQD (reference sequence). Trimming took off 4 bases at V and 1 base at J, with 8 bases between the two ends. The CDR3 is 14 amino acids.

This clone turned up a few times. CDR3 sequence (DNA): TGTGCCAGCTCACCAAGACAGAGACTGAAAAACACTGAAGCTTTCTTT. As protein: CASSPRQRLKNTEAFF. This chain connects TRBV18 to TRBJ1-1, with D perhaps matching TRBD1 (5 bases). The CDR3 covers 16 residues. V was trimmed by 2 bases and J by 2 bases, leaving 15 bases between them. Germline V gene lookup returns CDR1 KGHSH and CDR2 LQKENI.

This clone was seen just once. The chain has TRBV6-4 and TRBJ2-1; 14 bases map to TRBD2. V gave up 6 bases and J gave up 0 bases; unmatched junction bases: 4. The CDR3 is 17 residues long. Germline assignment: CDR1 MRHNA and CDR2 SNTAGT. The CDR3 coding sequence is TGTGCCAGCAGCCCCGGGACTAGCGGGAGCTCCTACAATGAGCAGTTCTTC. As protein: CASSPGTSGSSYNEQFF.

The genes are TRBV13 and TRBJ1-2; no clear D. The V gene's germline CDR1 is PRHDT and CDR2 FYEKMQ (reference sequence). The V end was cut by 2 bases, the J end by 5 bases, with 15 bases between. The CDR3 consists of 15 residues. Here the CDR3 DNA reads TGTGCCAGCAGCTTACTTTCACACCCGGCGTATGGCTACACCTTC. It specifies CASSLLSHPAYGYTF. Together with reference TRBV13 and TRBJ1-2, the CDR3 gives the full variable domain: AAGVIQSPRHLIKEKRETATLKCYPIPRHDTVYWYQQGPGQDPQFLISFYEKMQSDKGSIPDRFSAQQFSDYHSELNMSSLELGDSALYFCASSLLSHPAYGYTFGSGTRLTVV.

CDR3 sequence: CASSVGASDPEQYF. CDR3 bases: TGTGCCAGCAGCGTAGGGGCCTCCGACCCCGAGCAGTACTTC. V usage is TRBV9 and J usage is TRBJ2-7; D not certain. Germline-derived CDR1 and CDR2 are SGDLS and YYNGEE. CDR3 length: 14 amino acids. With 0 bases removed from V and 6 bases from J, the gap between germline ends came to 13 bases.

V and J are TRBV18 and TRBJ2-4, with 7 bases lining up with TRBD2. Germline V gene lookup returns CDR1 KGHSH and CDR2 LQKENI. The V and J ends lost 0 bases and 6 bases, in that order; junction bases with no gene match: 5. The CDR3 runs to 15 residues. This CDR3 reads CASSPPGSGGNIQYF. CDR3 bases: TGTGCCAGCTCACCACCGGGTTCGGGGGGAAACATTCAGTACTTC.

The chain couples TRBV29-1 to TRBJ2-5; D could derive from TRBD1 or TRBD2 (5 bases each). The CDR3 has 14 residues. V was pared by 1 base and J by 1 base, with 10 bases between. Germline values: CDR1 SQVTM, CDR2 ANQGSEA. CDR3 amino acids: CSVEGIGAQETQYF. The CDR3 nucleotides are TGCAGCGTTGAAGGCATCGGGGCCCAAGAGACCCAGTACTTC.

V is TRBV10-1 and J is TRBJ2-7; no clear D gene. The CDR3 extends over 13 amino acids. Trimming took 3 bases from V and 3 from J, leaving 9 bases between them. In germline, CDR1 is WNHNN, CDR2 SYGVQD (reference sequence). CDR3 region: CASSDGGDYEQYF. CDR3 nucleotide sequence: TGCGCCAGCAGTGATGGCGGAGACTACGAGCAGTACTTC.

The chain combines TRBV11-2 with TRBJ2-3; possible D gene TRBD2, 6 bases. The CDR3 contains 15 residues. The V end was cut by 5 bases, the J end by 8 bases, with 20 bases between. Germline-derived CDR1 and CDR2 are SGHAT and FQNNGV. CDR3 loop: CASSQISSGVGTQYF. The CDR3 coding sequence is TGTGCCAGCAGCCAGATATCGTCGGGGGTCGGTACGCAGTATTTT.

This clone was seen just once. V usage is TRBV19 and J usage is TRBJ2-2; D not resolved. The germline gives CDR1 LNHDA, CDR2 SQIVND (reference sequence). This CDR3 comprises 15 residues. V was clipped by 5 bases and J by 8 bases, with 18 bases between them. The DNA of the CDR3 is TGTGCCAGTAGTTTTCCGACCTATTCGGTGGGGGAGCTGTTTTTT. It codes for CASSFPTYSVGELFF.

This chain links TRBV13 with TRBJ1-2; D remains ambiguous. V dropped 4 bases and J dropped 0 bases, with 12 bases sitting between them. The CDR3 runs to 15 residues. CDR1 and CDR2 (germline): PRHDT, FYEKMQ (reference sequence). The CDR3 DNA reads as TGTGCCAGCAGCTCTTGGACGGAGCCTAACTATGGCTACACCTTC. Translating gives CASSSWTEPNYGYTF.

The CDR3 here is CASSQVVEVRADTQYF. Here the CDR3 DNA reads TGCGCCAGCAGCCAAGTTGTTGAGGTTCGAGCAGATACGCAGTATTTT. This chain connects TRBV4-1 to TRBJ2-3; D unresolved. Trimming cost V 1 base and J 4 bases, with 15 bases left between them. The CDR3 consists of 16 residues. In germline, CDR1 is MGHRA, CDR2 YSYEKL.

The chain carries TRBV6-5 and TRBJ2-3; the D is unclear. Trimming took off 0 bases at V and 5 bases at J, with 6 bases between the two ends. Germline assignment: CDR1 MNHEY and CDR2 SVGAGI. The CDR3 has 13 amino acids. This chain's CDR3 is CASSYSELDTQYF. Here the CDR3 DNA reads TGTGCCAGCAGTTACTCGGAGCTAGATACGCAGTATTTT.

Only one count was recorded for this clone. Other DNA sequences in this specimen translate into the identical CDR3. The V gene is TRBV5-1, the J gene TRBJ2-7; D perhaps matches TRBD1 (6 bases). In germline, CDR1 is SGHRS, CDR2 YFSETQ. The CDR3 is made up of 13 amino acids. Deletions cut 3 bases from V and 3 bases from J, with 10 bases between. The CDR3 coding sequence is TGCGCCAGCAGCTGGGGGCCAAACTACGAGCAGTACTTC. Translated, it gives CASSWGPNYEQYF.